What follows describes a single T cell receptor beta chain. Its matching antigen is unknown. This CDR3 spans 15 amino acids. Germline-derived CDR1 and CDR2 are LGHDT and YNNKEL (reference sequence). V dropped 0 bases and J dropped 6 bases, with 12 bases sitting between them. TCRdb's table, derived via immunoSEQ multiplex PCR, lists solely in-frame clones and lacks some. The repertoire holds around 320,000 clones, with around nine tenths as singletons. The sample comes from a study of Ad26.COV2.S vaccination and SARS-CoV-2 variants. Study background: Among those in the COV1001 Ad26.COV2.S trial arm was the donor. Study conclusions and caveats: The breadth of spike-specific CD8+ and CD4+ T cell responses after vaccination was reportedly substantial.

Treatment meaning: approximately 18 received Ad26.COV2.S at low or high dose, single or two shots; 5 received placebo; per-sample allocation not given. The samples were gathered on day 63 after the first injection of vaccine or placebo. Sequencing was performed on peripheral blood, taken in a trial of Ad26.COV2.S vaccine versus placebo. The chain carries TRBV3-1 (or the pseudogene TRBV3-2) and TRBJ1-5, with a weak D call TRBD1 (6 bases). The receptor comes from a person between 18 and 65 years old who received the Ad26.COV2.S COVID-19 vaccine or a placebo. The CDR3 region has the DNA TGTGCCAGCAGCCAAGAAGGTTGGGGGCCTCAGCCCCAGCATTTT. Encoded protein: CASSQEGWGPQPQHF.